These T cell receptor beta chains were read from a single sample in a study of cytomegalovirus exposure and HLA in healthy donors. TCRdb keeps only in-frame clones here, not all; method: immunoSEQ multiplex PCR. Of over 150,000 clones in the sample, 84% were seen once. The sequencing sample was made of PBMCs. Every receptor here comes from a girl aged 10 to 17 in good health and CMV-seropositive. Both conserved end residues are part of each CDR3. Fields, in order: clone size, V gene, D gene, J gene, CDR3 protein, CDR3 DNA. The D gene is left open where the match is weak. A clone size is listed for some rows: how often the clone was seen (once, few, many), or a class if it is expanded.

clone_size: .; v_call: TRBV7-8; d_call: TRBD1; j_call: TRBJ1-2; cdr3_aa: CASSFGTGYGYTF; cdr3_nt: TGTGCCAGCAGCTTCGGGACAGGGTATGGCTACACCTTC
clone_size: .; v_call: TRBV5-5; d_call: .; j_call: TRBJ1-2; cdr3_aa: CASGRQISYGYTF; cdr3_nt: TGTGCCAGCGGCCGACAGATCTCCTATGGCTACACCTTC
clone_size: .; v_call: TRBV6-5; d_call: .; j_call: TRBJ1-1; cdr3_aa: CASSSNTEAFF; cdr3_nt: TGTGCCAGCAGTTCAAACACTGAAGCTTTCTTT
clone_size: .; v_call: TRBV28; d_call: .; j_call: TRBJ2-7; cdr3_aa: CASSARGGAYEQYF; cdr3_nt: TGTGCCAGCAGTGCCAGAGGAGGGGCCTACGAGCAGTACTTC
clone_size: .; v_call: TRBV2; d_call: .; j_call: TRBJ2-2; cdr3_aa: CASSGRTTNTGELFF; cdr3_nt: TGTGCCAGCAGTGGCCGGACAACAAACACCGGGGAGCTGTTTTTT
clone_size: .; v_call: TRBV13; d_call: .; j_call: TRBJ2-1; cdr3_aa: CATDLISSYNEQFF; cdr3_nt: TGTGCCACCGATCTAATTAGCTCCTACAATGAGCAGTTCTTC
clone_size: .; v_call: TRBV5-1; d_call: TRBD1; j_call: TRBJ1-1; cdr3_aa: CASSLPGQGTEAFF; cdr3_nt: TGCGCCAGCAGCTTGCCCGGACAGGGTACTGAAGCTTTCTTT
clone_size: .; v_call: TRBV5-5; d_call: .; j_call: TRBJ1-1; cdr3_aa: CASSLGGFTEAFF; cdr3_nt: TGTGCCAGCAGCTTGGGGGGCTTCACTGAAGCTTTCTTT
clone_size: .; v_call: TRBV11-2; d_call: .; j_call: TRBJ2-2; cdr3_aa: CASSLEGPGELFF; cdr3_nt: TGTGCCAGCAGCTTAGAGGGCCCCGGGGAGCTGTTTTTT
clone_size: .; v_call: TRBV5-6; d_call: .; j_call: TRBJ2-1; cdr3_aa: CASSLVLSGSSYNEQFF; cdr3_nt: TGTGCCAGCAGCTTGGTATTGTCGGGTAGCTCCTACAATGAGCAGTTCTTC
clone_size: .; v_call: TRBV4-1; d_call: .; j_call: TRBJ2-7; cdr3_aa: CASSQGPYGAYEQYF; cdr3_nt: TGCGCCAGCAGCCAAGGCCCCTACGGGGCCTACGAGCAGTACTTC
clone_size: .; v_call: TRBV6-6; d_call: TRBD1; j_call: TRBJ2-1; cdr3_aa: CASSYGQGANNEQFF; cdr3_nt: TGTGCCAGCAGTTATGGACAGGGGGCAAACAATGAGCAGTTCTTC
clone_size: .; v_call: TRBV27; d_call: TRBD2; j_call: TRBJ2-7; cdr3_aa: CASKRGGEQYF; cdr3_nt: TGTGCCAGCAAGCGGGGGGGCGAGCAGTACTTC
clone_size: .; v_call: TRBV7-9; d_call: TRBD1; j_call: TRBJ1-3; cdr3_aa: CASSQDRDSGNTIYF; cdr3_nt: TGTGCCAGCAGCCAGGACAGGGACTCTGGAAACACCATATATTTT
clone_size: .; v_call: TRBV5-6; d_call: TRBD2; j_call: TRBJ2-3; cdr3_aa: CASSSERGLRTDTQYF; cdr3_nt: TGTGCCAGCAGCTCTGAGCGGGGACTTCGCACAGATACGCAGTATTTT
clone_size: medium-sized; v_call: TRBV5-4; d_call: TRBD2; j_call: TRBJ2-3; cdr3_aa: CASSIWTSGGPDTQYF; cdr3_nt: TGTGCCAGCAGCATCTGGACTAGCGGGGGCCCAGATACGCAGTATTTT
clone_size: .; v_call: TRBV10-2; d_call: TRBD2; j_call: TRBJ2-5; cdr3_aa: CASSPRGEQYF; cdr3_nt: TGCGCCAGCAGTCCCCGGGGGGAGCAGTACTTC
clone_size: .; v_call: TRBV28; d_call: .; j_call: TRBJ1-5; cdr3_aa: CASSSAGGNQPQHF; cdr3_nt: TGTGCCAGCAGTTCGGCAGGGGGCAATCAGCCCCAGCATTTT
clone_size: .; v_call: TRBV7-3; d_call: .; j_call: TRBJ2-1; cdr3_aa: CASSIGGKYNEQFF; cdr3_nt: TGTGCCAGCAGCATAGGAGGGAAATACAATGAGCAGTTCTTC
clone_size: .; v_call: TRBV6-5; d_call: TRBD1; j_call: TRBJ2-7; cdr3_aa: CASSSSPGQGADEQYF; cdr3_nt: TGTGCCAGCAGTTCCTCTCCGGGACAGGGGGCTGACGAGCAGTACTTC
clone_size: .; v_call: TRBV27; d_call: .; j_call: TRBJ1-5; cdr3_aa: CASSLNPGAQPQHF; cdr3_nt: TGTGCCAGCAGTTTAAACCCAGGGGCCCAGCCCCAGCATTTT
clone_size: .; v_call: TRBV5-5; d_call: .; j_call: TRBJ1-1; cdr3_aa: CASSLEDIDTEAFF; cdr3_nt: TGTGCCAGCAGCTTGGAGGACATTGACACTGAAGCTTTCTTT
clone_size: .; v_call: TRBV5-1; d_call: .; j_call: TRBJ1-4; cdr3_aa: CASSFGTTNEKLFF; cdr3_nt: TGCGCCAGCAGCTTCGGGACAACGAATGAAAAACTGTTTTTT
clone_size: .; v_call: TRBV14; d_call: TRBD1; j_call: TRBJ1-2; cdr3_aa: CASSQDRVRYTF; cdr3_nt: TGTGCCAGCAGCCAGGACAGGGTGCGCTACACCTTC
clone_size: .; v_call: TRBV19; d_call: .; j_call: TRBJ1-1; cdr3_aa: CASRFFRQSNTEAFF; cdr3_nt: TGTGCCAGTAGGTTTTTCCGACAGTCGAACACTGAAGCTTTCTTT
clone_size: .; v_call: TRBV2; d_call: TRBD1; j_call: TRBJ1-1; cdr3_aa: CASKGTAWANTEAFF; cdr3_nt: TGTGCCAGCAAGGGGACAGCTTGGGCGAACACTGAAGCTTTCTTT
clone_size: .; v_call: TRBV2; d_call: TRBD1; j_call: TRBJ1-2; cdr3_aa: CASRATGGRHYGYTF; cdr3_nt: TGTGCCAGCAGAGCCACAGGGGGTCGACACTATGGCTACACCTTC
clone_size: .; v_call: TRBV6-6; d_call: .; j_call: TRBJ2-6; cdr3_aa: CASSPSSGANVLTF; cdr3_nt: TGTGCCAGCAGTCCCAGCTCTGGGGCCAACGTCCTGACTTTC
clone_size: .; v_call: TRBV27; d_call: .; j_call: TRBJ2-1; cdr3_aa: CASSLAGASYNEQFF; cdr3_nt: TGTGCCAGCAGTTTGGCGGGGGCATCCTACAATGAGCAGTTCTTC
clone_size: .; v_call: TRBV5-1; d_call: .; j_call: TRBJ2-7; cdr3_aa: CASSLELAPDEQYF; cdr3_nt: TGCGCCAGCAGCTTGGAGTTGGCCCCCGACGAGCAGTACTTC
clone_size: .; v_call: TRBV2; d_call: .; j_call: TRBJ2-5; cdr3_aa: CARESRTSQETQYF; cdr3_nt: TGTGCCAGAGAGTCCCGGACATCACAAGAGACCCAGTACTTC
clone_size: .; v_call: TRBV2; d_call: .; j_call: TRBJ2-4; cdr3_aa: CASQGLGEKNIQYF; cdr3_nt: TGTGCCAGCCAAGGGCTAGGGGAAAAAAACATTCAGTACTTC
clone_size: few; v_call: TRBV6-6; d_call: .; j_call: TRBJ1-1; cdr3_aa: CASSYRNTEAFF; cdr3_nt: TGTGCCAGCAGTTACCGGAACACTGAAGCTTTCTTT